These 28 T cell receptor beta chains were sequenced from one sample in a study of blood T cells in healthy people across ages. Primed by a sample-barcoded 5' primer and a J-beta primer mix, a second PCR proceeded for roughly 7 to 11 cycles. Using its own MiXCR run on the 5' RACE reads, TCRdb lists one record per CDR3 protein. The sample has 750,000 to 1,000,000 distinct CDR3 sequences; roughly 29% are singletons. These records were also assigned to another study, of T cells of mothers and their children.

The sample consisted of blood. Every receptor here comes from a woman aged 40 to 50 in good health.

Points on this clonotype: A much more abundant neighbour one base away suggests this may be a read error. The CDR3 here is CASSQVYTPYEQYF. As DNA, the CDR3 is TGCGCCAGCAGCCAAGTTTACACTCCCTACGAGCAGTACTTC. The chain is built from TRBV4-1 and TRBJ2-1; D gene uncertain. The DNA end is a closer match to TRBJ2-7, so the J assignment may be wrong. The CDR3 spans 14 residues. From germline, CDR1 is MGHRA and CDR2 YSYEKL.

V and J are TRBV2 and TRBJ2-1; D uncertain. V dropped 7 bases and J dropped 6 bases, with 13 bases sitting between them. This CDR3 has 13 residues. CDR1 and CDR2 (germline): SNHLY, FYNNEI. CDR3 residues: CASNFGRSNEQFF. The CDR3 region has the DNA TGTGCCAGCAATTTCGGGCGGAGCAATGAGCAGTTCTTC.

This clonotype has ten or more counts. In nucleotides, the CDR3 is TGTGCCAGCAGCCAAGATCGGAGTCCAACTTACGAGCAGTACTTC. The encoded protein is CASSQDRSPTYEQYF. The chain employs TRBV3-1 and TRBJ2-7; D gene ambiguous. The V end was cut by 0 bases, the J end by 4 bases, with 13 bases between. Germline CDR1 is LGHDT and CDR2 is YNNKEL (reference sequence). This CDR3 spans 15 amino acids.

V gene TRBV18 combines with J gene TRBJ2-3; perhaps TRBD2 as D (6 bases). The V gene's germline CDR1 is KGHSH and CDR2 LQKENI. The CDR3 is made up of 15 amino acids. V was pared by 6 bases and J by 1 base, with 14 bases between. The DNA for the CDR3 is TGTGCCAGCTCGATCCGGGACTCCCGCACAGATACGCAGTATTTT. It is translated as CASSIRDSRTDTQYF. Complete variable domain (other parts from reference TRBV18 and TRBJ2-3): NAGVMQNPRHLVRRRGQEARLRCSPMKGHSHVYWYRQLPEEGLKFMVYLQKENIIDESGMPKERFSAEFPKEGPSILRIQQVVRGDSAAYFCASSIRDSRTDTQYFGPGTRLTVL.

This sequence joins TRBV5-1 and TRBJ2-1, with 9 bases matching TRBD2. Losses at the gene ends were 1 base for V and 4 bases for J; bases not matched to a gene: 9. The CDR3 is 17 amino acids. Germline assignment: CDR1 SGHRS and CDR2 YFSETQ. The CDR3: CASSLQGLAGSYNEQFF. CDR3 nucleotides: TGCGCCAGCAGCTTGCAAGGGCTAGCGGGGAGTTACAATGAGCAGTTCTTC.

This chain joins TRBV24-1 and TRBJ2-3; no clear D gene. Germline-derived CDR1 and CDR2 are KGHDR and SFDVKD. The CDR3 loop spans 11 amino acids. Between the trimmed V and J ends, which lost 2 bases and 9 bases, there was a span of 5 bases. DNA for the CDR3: TGTGCCACCAGTGATTGGGGAACGCAGTATTTT. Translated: CATSDWGTQYF.

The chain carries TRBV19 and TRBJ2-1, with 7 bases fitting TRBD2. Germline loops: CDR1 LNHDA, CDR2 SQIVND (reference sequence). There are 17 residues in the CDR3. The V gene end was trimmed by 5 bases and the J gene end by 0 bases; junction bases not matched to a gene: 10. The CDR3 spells CASSSPREGSSYNEQFF. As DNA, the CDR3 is TGTGCCAGTAGTTCTCCGAGGGAGGGGAGCTCCTACAATGAGCAGTTCTTC.

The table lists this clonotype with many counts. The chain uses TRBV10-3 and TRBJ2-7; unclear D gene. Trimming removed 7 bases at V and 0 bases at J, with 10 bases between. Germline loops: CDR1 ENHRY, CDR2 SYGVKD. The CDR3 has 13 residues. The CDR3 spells CAIKGSSSYEQYF. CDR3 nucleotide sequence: TGTGCCATCAAAGGGTCGAGCTCCTACGAGCAGTACTTC.

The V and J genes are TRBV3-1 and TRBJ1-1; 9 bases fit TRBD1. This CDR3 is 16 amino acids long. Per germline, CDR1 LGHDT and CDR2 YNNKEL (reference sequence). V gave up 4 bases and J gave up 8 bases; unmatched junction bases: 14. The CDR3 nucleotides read TGTGCCAGCAGCCCCTGGACAGGGGCAGCTCAAACAGAAGCTTTCTTT. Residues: CASSPWTGAAQTEAFF.

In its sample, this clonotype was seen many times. As DNA, the CDR3 is TGTGCCAGCAGTGAAGCATCATCTGGGGGCTACGAGCAGTACTTC. Translation gives CASSEASSGGYEQYF. J is TRBJ2-7 and V is TRBV2; D is tentatively TRBD1 or TRBD2 (5 bases each). The CDR3 contains 15 residues. CDR1 and CDR2 (germline): SNHLY, FYNNEI. V lost 0 bases to trimming and J lost 3 bases, with 12 bases between them.

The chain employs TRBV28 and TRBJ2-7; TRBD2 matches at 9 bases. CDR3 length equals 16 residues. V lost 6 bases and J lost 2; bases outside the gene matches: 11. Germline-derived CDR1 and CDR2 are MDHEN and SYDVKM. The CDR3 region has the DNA TGTGCCAGCAGCTTTTCCCAAGGCGGGGGGGCCTACGAGCAGTACTTC. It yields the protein CASSFSQGGGAYEQYF. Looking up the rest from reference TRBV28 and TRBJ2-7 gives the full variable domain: DVKVTQSSRYLVKRTGEKVFLECVQDMDHENMFWYRQDPGLGLRLIYFSYDVKMKEKGDIPEGYSVSREKKERFSLILESASTNQTSMYLCASSFSQGGGAYEQYFGPGTRLTVT.

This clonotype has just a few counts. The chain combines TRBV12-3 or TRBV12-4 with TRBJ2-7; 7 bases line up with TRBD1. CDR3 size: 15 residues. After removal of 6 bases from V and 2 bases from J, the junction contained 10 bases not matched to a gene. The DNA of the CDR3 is TGTGCCAGCAGCGGTCCGGGACAGAAAGCCTACGAGCAGTACTTC. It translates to CASSGPGQKAYEQYF.

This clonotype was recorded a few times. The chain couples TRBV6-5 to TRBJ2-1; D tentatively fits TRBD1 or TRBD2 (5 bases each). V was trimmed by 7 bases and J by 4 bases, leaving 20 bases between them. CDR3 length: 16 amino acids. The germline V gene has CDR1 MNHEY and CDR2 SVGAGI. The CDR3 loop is CASNHLTGTIYNEQFF. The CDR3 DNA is TGTGCCAGCAATCATTTAACCGGGACGATATACAATGAGCAGTTCTTC.

The CDR3 loop reads CASSQDLPVLEQFF. CDR3 DNA: TGTGCCAGCAGCCAAGATCTTCCTGTCCTCGAGCAGTTCTTC. J is TRBJ2-1 and V is TRBV4-2, with D unresolved. The CDR3 totals 14 residues. Per the germline V gene, CDR1 is LGHNA and CDR2 is YNFKEQ. V lost 0 bases to trimming and J lost 10 bases, with 13 bases between them.

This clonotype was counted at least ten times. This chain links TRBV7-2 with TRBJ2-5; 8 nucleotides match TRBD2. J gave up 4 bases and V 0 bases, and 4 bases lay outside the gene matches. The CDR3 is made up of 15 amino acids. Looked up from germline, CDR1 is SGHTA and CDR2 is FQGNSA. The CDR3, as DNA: TGTGCCAGCAGCTTAGCGCGTACTAGCGGAGAGACCCAGTACTTC. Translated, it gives CASSLARTSGETQYF.

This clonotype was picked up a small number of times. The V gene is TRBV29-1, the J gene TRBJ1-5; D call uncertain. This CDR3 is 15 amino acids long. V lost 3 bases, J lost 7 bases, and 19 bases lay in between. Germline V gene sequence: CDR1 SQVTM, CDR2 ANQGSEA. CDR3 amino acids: CSVDSPNQPGQPQHF. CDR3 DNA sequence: TGCAGCGTTGATAGCCCAAACCAACCGGGCCAGCCCCAGCATTTT.

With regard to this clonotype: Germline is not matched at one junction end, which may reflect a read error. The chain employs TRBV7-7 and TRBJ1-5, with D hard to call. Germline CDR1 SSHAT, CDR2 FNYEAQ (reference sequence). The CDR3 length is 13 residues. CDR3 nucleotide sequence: TGTGCTAGCAGCTTAGGAAGGTTTCAGCCCCAGCATTTT. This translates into CASSLGRFQPQHF.

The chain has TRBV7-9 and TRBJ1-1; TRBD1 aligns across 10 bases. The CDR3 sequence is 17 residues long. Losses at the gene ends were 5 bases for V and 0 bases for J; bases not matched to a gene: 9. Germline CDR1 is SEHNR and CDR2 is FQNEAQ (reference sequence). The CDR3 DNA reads TGTGCCAGCAGCCCGCGGACAGGGGGGAGTGTGAACACTGAAGCTTTCTTT. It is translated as CASSPRTGGSVNTEAFF.

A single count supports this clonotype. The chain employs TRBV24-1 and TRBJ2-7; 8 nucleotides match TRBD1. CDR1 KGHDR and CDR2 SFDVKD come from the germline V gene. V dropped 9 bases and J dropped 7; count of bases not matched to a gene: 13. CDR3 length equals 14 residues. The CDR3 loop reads CATRGQGPYNEQYF. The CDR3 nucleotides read TGTGCCACCCGCGGACAGGGACCCTACAATGAGCAGTACTTC.

Here the CDR3 reads CASPAPAGENTGELFF. Written as DNA, the CDR3 is TGTGCCAGCCCGGCGCCTGCAGGGGAGAACACCGGGGAGCTGTTTTTT. The chain recombines TRBV6-1 with TRBJ2-2; TRBD1 is a possible D gene (6 bases). The CDR3 consists of 16 residues. CDR1 and CDR2 (germline): MNHNS, SASEGT. V was clipped by 8 bases and J by 1 base, with 17 bases between them.

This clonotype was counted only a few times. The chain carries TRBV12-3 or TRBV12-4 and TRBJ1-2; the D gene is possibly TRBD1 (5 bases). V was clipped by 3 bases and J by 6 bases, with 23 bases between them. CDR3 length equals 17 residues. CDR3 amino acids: CASSFQWFGQGKDGYTF. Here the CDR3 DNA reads TGTGCCAGCAGTTTTCAGTGGTTCGGGCAGGGAAAGGATGGCTACACCTTC.

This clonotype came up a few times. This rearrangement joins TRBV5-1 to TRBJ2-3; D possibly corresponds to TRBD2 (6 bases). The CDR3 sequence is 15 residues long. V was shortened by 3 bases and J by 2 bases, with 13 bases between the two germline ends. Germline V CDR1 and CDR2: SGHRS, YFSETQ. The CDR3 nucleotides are TGCGCCAGCAGCTCGGGCGGGGACTCCACAGATACGCAGTATTTT. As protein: CASSSGGDSTDTQYF.

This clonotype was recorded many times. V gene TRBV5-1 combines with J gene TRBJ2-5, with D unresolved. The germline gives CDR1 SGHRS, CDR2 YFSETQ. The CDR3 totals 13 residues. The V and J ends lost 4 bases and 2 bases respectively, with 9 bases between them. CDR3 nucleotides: TGCGCCAGCAGCGTACACCGACAAGAGACCCAGTACTTC. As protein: CASSVHRQETQYF.

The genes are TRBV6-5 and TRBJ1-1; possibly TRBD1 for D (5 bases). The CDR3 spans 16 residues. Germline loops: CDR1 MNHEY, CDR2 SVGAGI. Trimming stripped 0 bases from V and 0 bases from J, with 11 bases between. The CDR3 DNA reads TGTGCCAGCAGTTACTCGACGGGACGGTTGAACACTGAAGCTTTCTTT. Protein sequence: CASSYSTGRLNTEAFF.

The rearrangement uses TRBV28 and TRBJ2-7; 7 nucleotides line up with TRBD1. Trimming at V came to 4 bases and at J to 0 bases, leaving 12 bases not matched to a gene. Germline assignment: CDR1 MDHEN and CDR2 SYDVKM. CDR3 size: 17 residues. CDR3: CASSSPGTVLSSYEQYF. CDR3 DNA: TGTGCCAGCAGTTCACCCGGGACAGTGCTCAGCTCCTACGAGCAGTACTTC.

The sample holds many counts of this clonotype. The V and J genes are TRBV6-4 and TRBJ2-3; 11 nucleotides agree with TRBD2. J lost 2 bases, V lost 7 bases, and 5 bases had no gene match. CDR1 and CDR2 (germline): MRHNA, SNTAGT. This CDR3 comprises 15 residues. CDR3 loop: CASTETSGTTDTQYF. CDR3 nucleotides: TGTGCCAGCACCGAGACTAGCGGGACCACAGATACGCAGTATTTT.

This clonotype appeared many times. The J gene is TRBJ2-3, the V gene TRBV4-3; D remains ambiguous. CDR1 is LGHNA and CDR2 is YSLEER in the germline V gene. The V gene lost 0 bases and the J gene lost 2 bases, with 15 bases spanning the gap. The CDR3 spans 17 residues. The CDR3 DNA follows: TGCGCCAGCAGCCAAGATTATTCGGTGGGATTCACAGATACGCAGTATTTT. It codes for CASSQDYSVGFTDTQYF.

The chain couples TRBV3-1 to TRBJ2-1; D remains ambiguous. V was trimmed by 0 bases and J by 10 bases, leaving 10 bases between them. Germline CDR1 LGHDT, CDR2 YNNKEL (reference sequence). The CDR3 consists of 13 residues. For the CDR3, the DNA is TGTGCCAGCAGCCAAGATTTTTCTGGAGAGCAGTTCTTC. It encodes CASSQDFSGEQFF.